These 5 T cell receptor beta chains share one sample of origin, sequenced in a study of cytomegalovirus exposure and HLA in healthy donors. Primers: 60 Vbeta forward and 13 Jbeta reverse. TCRdb keeps only in-frame clones here, not all; method: immunoSEQ multiplex PCR. Found here are approximately 76,000 clones; the top ten clones hold 3% to 4%. The sequencing input was PBMCs. The receptors were gathered from a man younger than 35 in good health and CMV-seropositive.

J is TRBJ1-2 and V is TRBV11-2, with a weak D call TRBD1 (5 bases). The CDR3 runs to 14 residues. CDR1 is SGHAT, CDR2 FQNNGV, per germline. V was pared by 4 bases and J by 11 bases, with 20 bases between. CDR3 protein: CASSSNWGLTAYTF. In nucleotides, the CDR3 is TGTGCCAGCAGCTCCAACTGGGGCCTGACGGCGTACACCTTC.

The chain is built from TRBV6-4 and TRBJ1-2; D is possibly TRBD1 (6 bases). Germline V lookup: CDR1 MRHNA, CDR2 SNTAGT. V was trimmed by 4 bases and J by 4 bases, leaving 7 bases between them. CDR3 length: 12 residues. The CDR3 here is CASSADSYGYTF. As DNA, the CDR3 is TGTGCCAGCAGTGCGGACAGCTATGGCTACACCTTC.

The chain links TRBV19 to TRBJ1-5; D call uncertain. CDR1 is LNHDA and CDR2 is SQIVND in the germline V gene (reference sequence). Trimming shortened V by 5 bases and J by 5 bases, and 16 bases separated the two germline ends. The CDR3 has 15 residues. CDR3 sequence: CASSPTPPGDQPQHF. Written as DNA, the CDR3 is TGTGCCAGTAGTCCTACCCCCCCTGGTGATCAGCCCCAGCATTTT.

The V call is TRBV6-1, the J call TRBJ2-7; D remains unclear. Germline V CDR1 and CDR2: MNHNS, SASEGT. CDR3 length: 15 residues. V shed 3 bases and J shed 2 bases, with 14 bases lying between them. This CDR3 reads CASSDRRRPAYEQYF. CDR3 sequence (DNA): TGTGCCAGCAGTGATCGGCGCAGGCCCGCCTACGAGCAGTACTTC.

As regards this clone: This same CDR3 is encoded by further DNA sequences in the sample. V is TRBV7-2 and J is TRBJ2-1; D unresolved. Germline CDR1 is SGHTA and CDR2 is FQGNSA. V was shortened by 1 base and J by 5 bases, with 6 bases between the two germline ends. The CDR3 covers 13 residues. The DNA of the CDR3 is TGTGCCAGCAGCTTAGGCCAGAACAATGAGCAGTTCTTC. Translating gives CASSLGQNNEQFF.